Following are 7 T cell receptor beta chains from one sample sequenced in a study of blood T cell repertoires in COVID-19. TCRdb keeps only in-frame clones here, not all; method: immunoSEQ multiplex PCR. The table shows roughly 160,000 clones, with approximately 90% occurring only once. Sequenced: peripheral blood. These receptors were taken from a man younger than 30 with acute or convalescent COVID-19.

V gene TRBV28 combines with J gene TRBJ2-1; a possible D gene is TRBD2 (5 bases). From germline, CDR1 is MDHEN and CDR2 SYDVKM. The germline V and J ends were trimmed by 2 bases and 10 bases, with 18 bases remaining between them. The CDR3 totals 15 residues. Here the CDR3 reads CASSLRGMLGEEQFF. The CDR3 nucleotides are TGTGCCAGCAGTTTACGAGGGATGTTGGGAGAGGAGCAGTTCTTC.

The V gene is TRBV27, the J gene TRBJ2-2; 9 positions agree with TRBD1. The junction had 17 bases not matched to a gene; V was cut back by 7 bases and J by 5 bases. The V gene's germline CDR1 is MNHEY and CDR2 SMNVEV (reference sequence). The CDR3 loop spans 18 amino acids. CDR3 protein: CASIAPGQGPKGTGELFF. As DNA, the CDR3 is TGTGCCAGCATCGCACCGGGACAGGGACCGAAGGGAACCGGGGAGCTGTTTTTT.

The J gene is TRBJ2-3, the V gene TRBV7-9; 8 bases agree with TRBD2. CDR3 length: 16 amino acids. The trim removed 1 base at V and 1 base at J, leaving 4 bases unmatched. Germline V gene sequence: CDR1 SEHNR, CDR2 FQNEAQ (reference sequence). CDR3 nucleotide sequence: TGTGCCAGCAGCTTAGGGAGAGCGGGGGGCACAGATACGCAGTATTTT. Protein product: CASSLGRAGGTDTQYF.

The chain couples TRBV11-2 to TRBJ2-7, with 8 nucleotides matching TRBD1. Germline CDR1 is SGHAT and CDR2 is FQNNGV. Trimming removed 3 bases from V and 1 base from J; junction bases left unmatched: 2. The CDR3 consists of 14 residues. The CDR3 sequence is CASSLTGASYEQYF. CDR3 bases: TGTGCCAGCAGCTTGACAGGGGCATCCTACGAGCAGTACTTC.

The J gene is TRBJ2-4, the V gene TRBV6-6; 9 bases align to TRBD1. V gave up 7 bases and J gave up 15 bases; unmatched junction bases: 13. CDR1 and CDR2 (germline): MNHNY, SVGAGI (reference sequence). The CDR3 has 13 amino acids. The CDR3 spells CASTPDRTGAVYF. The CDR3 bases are TGTGCCAGCACCCCGGACCGGACAGGGGCCGTGTACTTC.

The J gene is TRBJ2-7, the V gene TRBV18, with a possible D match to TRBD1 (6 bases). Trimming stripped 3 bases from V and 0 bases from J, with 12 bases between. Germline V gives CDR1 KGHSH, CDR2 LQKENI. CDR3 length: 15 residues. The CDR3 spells CASSPAAGDSYEQYF. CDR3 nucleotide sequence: TGTGCCAGCTCACCTGCGGCAGGGGACTCCTACGAGCAGTACTTC. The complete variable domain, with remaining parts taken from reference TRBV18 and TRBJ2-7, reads NAGVMQNPRHLVRRRGQEARLRCSPMKGHSHVYWYRQLPEEGLKFMVYLQKENIIDESGMPKERFSAEFPKEGPSILRIQQVVRGDSAAYFCASSPAAGDSYEQYFGPGTRLTVT.

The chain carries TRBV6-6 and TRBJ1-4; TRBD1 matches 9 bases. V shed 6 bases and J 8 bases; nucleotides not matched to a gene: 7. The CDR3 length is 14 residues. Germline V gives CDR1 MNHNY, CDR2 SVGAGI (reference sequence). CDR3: CASSPQGAHEKLFF. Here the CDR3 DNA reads TGTGCCAGCAGCCCACAGGGGGCGCACGAAAAACTGTTTTTT.